These 26 T cell receptor beta chains were sequenced from one sample in a study of response to subunit inactivated influenza vaccine. TCRdb ran MiXCR on the RT-PCR reads and lists one entry per CDR3 protein. The profile shows 500,000 to 600,000 distinct CDR3 sequences, around 11% of them singletons. In addition, the sample was reused for a study of T cells expressing NK-cell markers. From that report: UMI-tagged 5'RACE template switching yielded the TCR beta cDNA.

Source: PBMCs from blood, taken on the day of vaccination. The source of these receptors is a man aged 50 to 60 who received an inactivated influenza vaccine.

This clonotype turned up a few times. This chain uses TRBV5-1 with TRBJ2-2, with unresolved D. CDR1 and CDR2 (germline): SGHRS, YFSETQ. V was shortened by 2 bases and J by 6 bases, with 11 bases between the two germline ends. The CDR3 is 14 residues long. Here the CDR3 reads CASSFTSNPGELFF. The DNA of the CDR3 is TGCGCCAGCAGCTTTACGTCGAATCCCGGGGAGCTGTTTTTT. Full variable domain (remainder filled in from reference TRBV5-1 and TRBJ2-2): KAGVTQTPRYLIKTRGQQVTLSCSPISGHRSVSWYQQTPGQGLQFLFEYFSETQRNKGNFPGRFSGRQFSNSRSEMNVSTLELGDSALYLCASSFTSNPGELFFGEGSRLTVL.

The rearrangement links TRBV7-2 to TRBJ1-2; 7 bases line up with TRBD1. Germline CDR1 is SGHTA and CDR2 is FQGNSA. The CDR3 is 16 residues long. V dropped 4 bases and J dropped 5; count of bases not matched to a gene: 13. Here the CDR3 reads CASSWGGSGGRYGYTF. The CDR3 DNA sequence: TGTGCCAGCAGCTGGGGGGGTTCAGGGGGAAGGTATGGCTACACCTTC.

This clonotype was detected only a few times. The gene calls are TRBV12-3 or TRBV12-4 and TRBJ2-7; D call uncertain. This CDR3 has 14 amino acids. The V end lost 1 base, the J end lost 3 bases, and 10 bases lay between the germline ends. CDR3 in amino acids: CASSLGPLSYEQYF. CDR3 coding DNA: TGTGCCAGCAGTTTAGGGCCTCTTAGCTACGAGCAGTACTTC.

The chain is built from TRBV6-4 and TRBJ1-2; D possibly corresponds to TRBD1 (5 bases). This CDR3 comprises 14 residues. Germline loops: CDR1 MRHNA, CDR2 SNTAGT. The V end was cut by 0 bases, the J end by 5 bases, with 10 bases between. CDR3 residues: CASSDSGGGYGYTF. The DNA for the CDR3 is TGTGCCAGCAGTGACTCTGGGGGAGGATATGGCTACACCTTC.

This clonotype was picked up a small number of times. CDR3 amino acids: CAIAKGAYGETQYF. CDR3 coding DNA: TGTGCCATCGCGAAGGGGGCGTATGGAGAGACCCAGTACTTC. This chain joins TRBV10-3 and TRBJ2-5, with 7 bases identical to TRBD1. There are 14 residues in the CDR3. The V gene's germline CDR1 is ENHRY and CDR2 SYGVKD. The J segment lost 4 bases and the V segment lost 8 bases, leaving 10 bases of the junction unmatched.

This clonotype has a handful of counts. This chain joins TRBV20-1 and TRBJ2-3; D gene ambiguous. CDR3 length equals 16 residues. Per the germline V gene, CDR1 is DFQATT and CDR2 is SNEGSKA (reference sequence). Trimming took 3 bases from V and 1 from J, leaving 17 bases between them. In DNA form, the CDR3 reads TGCAGTGCTAGTCAGCCCTTTCGGGCTGGCACAGATACGCAGTATTTT. Protein sequence: CSASQPFRAGTDTQYF.

This clonotype was picked up a small number of times. The V gene is TRBV5-6, the J gene TRBJ1-2, with D maybe TRBD1 (5 bases). This CDR3 has 14 residues. Trimming cost V 4 bases and J 6 bases, with 16 bases left between them. Germline lookup yields CDR1 SGHDT and CDR2 YYEEEE. CDR3 DNA: TGTGCCAGCAGCCCTCGCCGCAGGGAGAATGGCTACACCTTC. Translated, it gives CASSPRRRENGYTF.

This clonotype was counted only a few times. The V gene is TRBV11-2, the J gene TRBJ2-1; a possible D gene is TRBD1 (5 bases). The germline V gene encodes CDR1 SGHAT and CDR2 FQNNGV. Deletions cut 6 bases from V and 9 bases from J, with 15 bases between. The CDR3 has 13 amino acids. The CDR3 DNA is TGTGCCAGCAGAACTATCAGAAGGGGTGAGCAGTTCTTC. It specifies CASRTIRRGEQFF.

This clonotype was detected a few times. This chain links TRBV29-1 with TRBJ2-3; no reliable D call. V lost 4 bases and J 0 bases, leaving 8 bases between the germline ends. The germline gives CDR1 SQVTM, CDR2 ANQGSEA. This CDR3 comprises 13 residues. CDR3 nucleotides: TGCAGCGTTGCGGCCAGTAGCACAGATACGCAGTATTTT. Protein: CSVAASSTDTQYF.

This chain links TRBV6-1 with TRBJ2-7; 8 positions match TRBD1. V dropped 6 bases and J dropped 5; count of bases not matched to a gene: 12. The CDR3 loop spans 15 amino acids. The V gene's germline CDR1 is MNHNS and CDR2 SASEGT. The CDR3 DNA reads TGTGCCAGCAGCCTTCGGGACAGGAAATCTGACGAGCAGTACTTC. Its translation is CASSLRDRKSDEQYF.

This clonotype was counted ten times or more. This chain connects TRBV29-1 to TRBJ2-7; D is unclear. Germline values: CDR1 SQVTM, CDR2 ANQGSEA. This CDR3 has 12 amino acids. V was shortened by 7 bases and J by 2 bases, with 12 bases between the two germline ends. This chain's CDR3 is CSAATVTYEQYF. As DNA, the CDR3 is TGCAGCGCCGCCACAGTTACCTACGAGCAGTACTTC.

This clonotype has just a few counts. The chain uses TRBV5-1 and TRBJ2-5; 11 nucleotides line up with TRBD1. Germline V lookup: CDR1 SGHRS, CDR2 YFSETQ. The CDR3 totals 17 residues. V lost 2 bases to trimming and J lost 1 base; unmatched junction nucleotides: 7. CDR3 sequence: CASSLRDRGAFQETQYF. CDR3 coding DNA: TGCGCCAGCAGCTTACGGGACAGGGGGGCGTTCCAAGAGACCCAGTACTTC.

The V gene is TRBV7-3, the J gene TRBJ2-1; D not resolved. The germline V and J ends were trimmed by 6 bases and 4 bases, with 13 bases remaining between them. Per germline, CDR1 SGHTA and CDR2 FQGTGA. This CDR3 comprises 14 residues. CDR3 sequence reads: CASRSTPAYNEQFF. CDR3 coding DNA: TGTGCCAGCAGGTCAACCCCCGCTTACAATGAGCAGTTCTTC.

This clonotype was counted between two and nine times. This chain joins TRBV5-5 and TRBJ2-2, with 8 bases fitting TRBD1. The CDR3 contains 16 residues. V was clipped by 1 base and J by 3 bases; unmatched bases: 5. Germline V CDR1 and CDR2: SGHKS, YYEKEE (reference sequence). CDR3 DNA sequence: TGTGCCAGCAGCTTGACACAGGGGGTGGACACCGGGGAGCTGTTTTTT. Translated, it gives CASSLTQGVDTGELFF.

At least ten counts were recorded for this clonotype. This chain uses TRBV7-2 with TRBJ1-3; D is unclear. The CDR3 runs 16 residues. Germline loops: CDR1 SGHTA, CDR2 FQGNSA. V lost 0 bases, J lost 0 bases, and 9 bases lay in between. CDR3 coding DNA: TGTGCCAGCAGCTTAGCGCCAGCTGCCTCTGGAAACACCATATATTTT. Translating it yields CASSLAPAASGNTIYF. Looking up the rest from reference TRBV7-2 and TRBJ1-3 gives the full variable domain: GAGVSQSPSNKVTEKGKDVELRCDPISGHTALYWYRQSLGQGLEFLIYFQGNSAPDKSGLPSDRFSAERTGGSVSTLTIQRTQQEDSAVYLCASSLAPAASGNTIYFGEGSWLTVV.

The J gene is TRBJ2-3, the V gene TRBV7-6; D may correspond to TRBD1 or TRBD2 (5 bases each). The CDR3 is 15 amino acids. Trimming stripped 4 bases from V and 3 bases from J, with 14 bases between. Looked up from germline, CDR1 is SGHVS and CDR2 is FNYEAQ. The CDR3 here is CASSSQSWGTDTQYF. The CDR3, as DNA: TGTGCCAGCAGCTCCCAGAGTTGGGGGACAGATACGCAGTATTTT. Combining the CDR3 with reference TRBV7-6 and TRBJ2-3 gives the whole variable domain GAGVSQSPRYKVTKRGQDVALRCDPISGHVSLYWYRQALGQGPEFLTYFNYEAQQDKSGLPNDRFSAERPEGSISTLTIQRTEQRDSAMYRCASSSQSWGTDTQYFGPGTRLTVL.

This clonotype was counted many times. The genes are TRBV12-3 or TRBV12-4 and TRBJ1-1; D not certain. This CDR3 contains 14 residues. The ends were cut back, 5 bases at V and 4 bases at J, with 14 bases in the middle. This chain's CDR3 is CASSQANPSTEAFF. The CDR3 bases are TGTGCCAGCAGTCAAGCAAACCCGAGCACTGAAGCTTTCTTT.

The chain recombines TRBV6-2 or TRBV6-3 with TRBJ2-1, with D unclear. Trimming took off 6 bases at V and 4 bases at J, with 19 bases between the two ends. Germline assignment: CDR1 MNHEY and CDR2 SVGEGT. The CDR3 contains 16 residues. CDR3 sequence: CASSPKNPVVYNEQFF. In DNA, the CDR3 is TGTGCCAGCAGCCCCAAAAATCCTGTCGTGTACAATGAGCAGTTCTTC.

This clonotype was picked up a small number of times. This rearrangement joins TRBV15 to TRBJ2-7; 10 bases fit TRBD1. Germline lookup yields CDR1 LNHNV and CDR2 YYDKDF (reference sequence). V gave up 3 bases and J gave up 5 bases; unmatched junction bases: 10. This CDR3 spans 16 amino acids. This CDR3 is CATSRDLVDRGNEQYF. Here the CDR3 DNA reads TGTGCCACCAGCAGGGACCTTGTGGACAGGGGGAACGAGCAGTACTTC.

The rearrangement links TRBV20-1 to TRBJ2-7; 9 nucleotides align to TRBD1. In germline, CDR1 is DFQATT, CDR2 SNEGSKA (reference sequence). The CDR3 contains 14 residues. V dropped 5 bases and J dropped 3; count of bases not matched to a gene: 8. This CDR3 is CSAPLGTGNYEQYF. The CDR3 nucleotides are TGCAGTGCTCCTCTCGGGACAGGGAACTACGAGCAGTACTTC.

This clonotype was detected a few times. This chain joins TRBV4-3 and TRBJ1-6, with a tentative D call TRBD1 (5 bases). This CDR3 has 15 amino acids. Trimming removed 0 bases at V and 10 bases at J, with 13 bases between. CDR1 LGHNA and CDR2 YSLEER come from the germline V gene. CDR3 sequence (DNA): TGCGCCAGCAGCCAAGATCTGGGGGTAGGGTCACCCCTCCACTTT. Translating it yields CASSQDLGVGSPLHF.

The chain employs TRBV20-1 and TRBJ2-5; no reliable D call. Germline CDR1 is DFQATT and CDR2 is SNEGSKA (reference sequence). The length of the CDR3 is 14 residues. V lost 5 bases and J 1 base, leaving 14 bases between the germline ends. The CDR3: CSAGSPFRQETQYF. Written as DNA, the CDR3 is TGCAGTGCTGGTTCCCCTTTCCGCCAAGAGACCCAGTACTTC.

This clonotype was detected only a few times. V is TRBV28 and J is TRBJ2-5; D may be TRBD1 (6 bases). Germline CDR1 reads MDHEN; CDR2 reads SYDVKM. CDR3 size: 18 residues. Trimming cost V 1 base and J 1 base, with 19 bases left between them. This CDR3 reads CASSLLVTTGSTQETQYF. CDR3 bases: TGTGCCAGCAGTTTATTGGTAACGACAGGAAGTACCCAAGAGACCCAGTACTTC.

The V gene is TRBV7-9, the J gene TRBJ1-1; D perhaps matches TRBD1 (6 bases). Germline V gene data show CDR1 as SEHNR and CDR2 as FQNEAQ (reference sequence). V was pared by 3 bases and J by 1 base, with 12 bases between. This CDR3 is built from 15 residues. The CDR3 loop is CASSLVRGPNTEAFF. The CDR3 DNA reads TGTGCCAGCAGCTTGGTACGGGGGCCGAACACTGAAGCTTTCTTT. The complete variable domain, with remaining parts taken from reference TRBV7-9 and TRBJ1-1, reads DTGVSQNPRHKITKRGQNVTFRCDPISEHNRLYWYRQTLGQGPEFLTYFQNEAQLEKSRLLSDRFSAERPKGSFSTLEIQRTEQGDSAMYLCASSLVRGPNTEAFFGQGTRLTVV.

This clonotype was recorded at least ten times. This sequence joins TRBV11-2 and TRBJ2-3; TRBD2 agrees at 13 bases. The CDR3 extends over 18 amino acids. V was pared by 0 bases and J by 3 bases, with 6 bases of the junction left unmatched. CDR1 is SGHAT and CDR2 is FQNNGV in the germline V gene. The CDR3 nucleotides read TGTGCCAGCAGCTTAGATGGGACTAGCGGGGCTGCAACAGATACGCAGTATTTT. Translating it yields CASSLDGTSGAATDTQYF.

The V and J genes are TRBV20-1 and TRBJ2-7; 7 nucleotides match TRBD2. J gave up 1 base and V 7 bases, and 10 bases lay outside the gene matches. The CDR3 covers 14 residues. The germline gives CDR1 DFQATT, CDR2 SNEGSKA (reference sequence). Here the CDR3 reads CSVEAGGGSYEQYF. CDR3 sequence (DNA): TGCAGTGTTGAGGCGGGCGGGGGTTCCTACGAGCAGTACTTC.